A selection of T cell receptor beta chains follows, all from one sample in a study of graft-versus-host responses after intestinal transplantation. Sequencing used immunoSEQ multiplex PCR; TCRdb keeps in-frame clones, though not all of them. There are some 100,000 clones in the sample; roughly 91% occur only once, and 1.1% lies in the top ten. No cognate antigen is known for these TCRs. The sample here was unstimulated CD8+ T cells sorted from spleen or lymph node cells, taken before transplant. The receptors originated from a human donor who was the organ donor for an intestinal transplant. The CDR3 runs from the conserved cysteine through the conserved F or W. The D gene is left open where the match is weak. Expanded clones get a size class; other rows say once, few or many, or leave the size out.

V gene,D gene,J gene,clone size,CDR3 length,CDR3 protein,CDR3 DNA
TRBV4-1,NA,TRBJ2-2,NA,17,CASSRVPGTSNTGELFF,TGCGCCAGCAGCCGCGTACCCGGGACTTCAAACACCGGGGAGCTGTTTTTT
TRBV27,NA,TRBJ2-1,NA,15,CASSNGASSYNEQFF,TGTGCCAGCAGTAACGGAGCGTCCTCCTACAATGAGCAGTTCTTC
TRBV28,NA,TRBJ2-1,NA,11,CASSFGKEQFF,TGTGCCAGCAGTTTCGGGAAAGAGCAGTTCTTC
TRBV5-8,TRBD1,TRBJ1-2,NA,17,CASSLQGEPYPGHGYTF,TGTGCCAGCAGCCTACAGGGGGAACCTTATCCGGGGCATGGCTACACCTTC
TRBV18,TRBD2,TRBJ2-1,NA,12,CASSRSGDEQFF,TGTGCCAGCTCACGTAGCGGGGATGAGCAGTTCTTC
TRBV5-1,NA,TRBJ2-5,NA,17,CASSGAIWTAYQETQYF,TGCGCCAGCAGCGGCGCGATCTGGACAGCTTACCAAGAGACCCAGTACTTC
TRBV27,NA,TRBJ2-7,few,13,CASSLQVSYEQYF,TGTGCCAGCAGTCTACAGGTTTCCTACGAGCAGTACTTC
TRBV29-1,TRBD2,TRBJ2-1,NA,11,CSVERGNEQFF,TGCAGCGTTGAGCGGGGGAATGAGCAGTTCTTC
TRBV6-5,NA,TRBJ1-1,NA,13,CASSWPGNTEAFF,TGTGCCAGCAGTTGGCCAGGGAACACTGAAGCTTTCTTT
TRBV11-2,NA,TRBJ1-1,NA,16,CASSLPGALTNTEAFF,TGTGCCAGCAGCTTACCAGGGGCGCTAACAAACACTGAAGCTTTCTTT
TRBV7-2,TRBD1,TRBJ1-4,NA,16,CASSLGGRGFNEKLFF,TGTGCCAGCAGCTTAGGCGGCAGGGGGTTTAATGAAAAACTGTTTTTT
TRBV7-9,TRBD2,TRBJ2-7,NA,13,CASSYGRAGEQYF,TGTGCCAGCAGCTACGGGAGGGCCGGCGAGCAGTACTTC
TRBV27,NA,TRBJ2-3,NA,13,CASSFRATDTQYF,TGTGCCAGCAGTTTCAGGGCCACAGATACGCAGTATTTT
TRBV7-3,TRBD2,TRBJ2-3,NA,16,CASSAWTSGATDTQYF,TGTGCCAGCAGCGCCTGGACTAGCGGCGCCACAGATACGCAGTATTTT
TRBV19,NA,TRBJ2-7,NA,13,CASSPTTYYEQYF,TGTGCCAGTAGCCCCACTACCTACTACGAGCAGTACTTC
TRBV19,NA,TRBJ2-1,NA,14,CASSIEPSYNEQFF,TGTGCCAGTAGTATAGAACCCAGTTACAATGAGCAGTTCTTC
TRBV15,NA,TRBJ2-5,NA,16,CATSRVFRGWGETQYF,TGTGCCACCAGCAGAGTGTTTAGGGGTTGGGGAGAGACCCAGTACTTC
TRBV7-9,NA,TRBJ2-1,NA,15,CASSLVPGEYNEQFF,TGTGCCAGCAGCTTAGTTCCCGGAGAATACAATGAGCAGTTCTTC
TRBV21-1,NA,TRBJ2-2,NA,19,CASSKGFTIGGTNTGELFF,TGTGCCAGCAGCAAAGGCTTTACTATAGGGGGAACGAACACCGGGGAGCTGTTTTTT
TRBV19,NA,TRBJ2-1,once,13,CASMAGNLNEQFF,TGTGCCAGTATGGCAGGGAACCTCAATGAGCAGTTCTTC
TRBV7-8,NA,TRBJ2-3,once,16,CASSPSGRRNTDTQYF,TGTGCCAGCAGCCCGAGCGGGCGACGAAACACAGATACGCAGTATTTT
TRBV7-9,NA,TRBJ2-7,NA,13,CASSPGESYEQYF,TGTGCCAGCAGCCCCGGAGAAAGCTACGAGCAGTACTTC
TRBV27,TRBD1,TRBJ1-1,NA,14,CASRNRGLYTEAFF,TGTGCCAGCAGGAACAGGGGATTGTACACTGAAGCTTTCTTT
TRBV20-1,NA,TRBJ2-1,NA,11,CSAHRAGEQFF,TGCAGTGCTCACCGAGCAGGCGAGCAGTTCTTC
TRBV19,NA,TRBJ2-3,NA,18,CASSSQTSDSIYTDTQYF,TGTGCCAGTAGTAGTCAAACATCGGACTCTATCTACACAGATACGCAGTATTTT
TRBV2,NA,TRBJ2-1,NA,15,CASGTQGEVYNEQFF,TGTGCCAGCGGGACACAGGGCGAGGTCTACAATGAGCAGTTCTTC
TRBV27,TRBD1,TRBJ2-7,few,14,CASSWGQGGYEQYF,TGTGCCAGCAGTTGGGGACAGGGGGGCTACGAGCAGTACTTC
TRBV11-3,NA,TRBJ1-1,NA,18,CASSFYGDLGGMNTEAFF,TGTGCCAGCAGCTTTTACGGTGATCTGGGGGGAATGAACACTGAAGCTTTCTTT
TRBV5-6,NA,TRBJ1-2,once,13,CASSLRGSYGYTF,TGTGCCAGCAGCTTGCGCGGTTCATATGGCTACACCTTC
TRBV5-1,NA,TRBJ2-3,NA,17,CASSWGATGGPTDTQYF,TGCGCCAGCAGCTGGGGGGCCACGGGGGGACCCACAGATACGCAGTATTTT
TRBV2,TRBD1,TRBJ1-4,NA,15,CASRTGITTNEKLFF,TGTGCCAGCAGGACAGGGATAACAACTAATGAAAAACTGTTTTTT
TRBV7-9,TRBD1,TRBJ2-7,NA,11,CATHDGQGPYF,TGTGCCACCCACGATGGACAGGGACCGTACTTC
TRBV19,TRBD2,TRBJ2-1,once,15,CASSLARGVANEQFF,TGTGCCAGTAGCCTCGCCCGGGGGGTAGCCAATGAGCAGTTCTTC
TRBV7-2,NA,TRBJ1-5,NA,16,CASSLQGHYSNQPQHF,TGTGCCAGCAGCCTACAGGGACACTATAGCAATCAGCCCCAGCATTTT
TRBV5-6,NA,TRBJ2-1,NA,18,CASSPTISFLSSYNEQFF,TGTGCCAGCAGCCCGACTATTTCTTTTTTAAGCTCCTACAATGAGCAGTTCTTC
TRBV18,NA,TRBJ2-5,NA,12,CASSLNQETQYF,TGTGCCAGCTCACTTAACCAAGAGACCCAGTACTTC
TRBV4-1,NA,TRBJ2-1,NA,16,CASSHETGSSYNEQFF,TGCGCCAGCAGCCATGAAACGGGATCCTCCTACAATGAGCAGTTCTTC
TRBV5-4,NA,TRBJ1-2,NA,16,CASSLLPGHNFYGYTF,TGTGCCAGCAGCTTGCTTCCAGGTCACAATTTCTATGGCTACACCTTC
TRBV13,NA,TRBJ1-2,NA,13,CASSGAGGYGYTF,TGTGCCAGCAGCGGAGCAGGAGGCTATGGCTACACCTTC
TRBV15,TRBD2,TRBJ2-7,NA,14,CATSAGTRGYEQYF,TGTGCCACCAGCGCCGGGACTAGAGGGTACGAGCAGTACTTC
TRBV28,NA,TRBJ2-3,NA,16,CASSLSSGRSTDTQYF,TGTGCCAGCAGTTTATCTTCTGGGCGATCCACAGATACGCAGTATTTT
TRBV27,NA,TRBJ2-7,NA,14,CASSLKQGAYEQYF,TGTGCCAGCAGTTTAAAACAGGGTGCCTACGAGCAGTACTTC
TRBV4-3,TRBD2,TRBJ2-3,NA,17,CASSQDRAGGKTDTQYF,TGCGCCAGCAGCCAAGATCGGGCGGGGGGGAAAACAGATACGCAGTATTTT